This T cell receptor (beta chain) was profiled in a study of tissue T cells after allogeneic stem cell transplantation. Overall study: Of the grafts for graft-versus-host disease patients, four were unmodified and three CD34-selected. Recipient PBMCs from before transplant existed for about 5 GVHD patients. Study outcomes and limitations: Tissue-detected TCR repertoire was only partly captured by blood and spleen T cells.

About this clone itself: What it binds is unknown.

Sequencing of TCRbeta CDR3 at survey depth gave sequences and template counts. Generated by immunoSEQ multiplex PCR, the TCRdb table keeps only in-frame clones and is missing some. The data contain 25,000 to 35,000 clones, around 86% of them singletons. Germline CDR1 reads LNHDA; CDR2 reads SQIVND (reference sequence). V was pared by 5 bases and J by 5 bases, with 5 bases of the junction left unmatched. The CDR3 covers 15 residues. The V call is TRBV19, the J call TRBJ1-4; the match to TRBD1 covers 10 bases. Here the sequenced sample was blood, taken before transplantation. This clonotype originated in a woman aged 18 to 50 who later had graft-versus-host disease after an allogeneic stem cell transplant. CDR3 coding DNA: TGTGCCAGTAGTGAGGGACAGGGGCTGAATGAAAAACTGTTTTTT. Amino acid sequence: CASSEGQGLNEKLFF.